The rows below give T cell receptor beta chains drawn from one sample of a study of T cells after yellow fever vaccination. TCRdb re-derived calls from the 5' RACE reads in MiXCR, one entry per CDR3 protein. The table lists roughly 160,000 distinct CDR3 sequences, roughly a tenth of them singletons. The sample in question was CD8+ T cells sorted from PBMCs, obtained 45 days after the yellow fever booster vaccination. Receptors were obtained from a man between 18 and 29 years old who received the YFV17D yellow fever vaccine. Each CDR3 is given with its conserved first and last residue. D genes are given only for firm matches. Expanded clones get a size class; other rows say once, few or many, or leave the size out.

CDR3nt,CDR3aa,v_gene,abundance,j_gene,len,d_gene
TGTGCCAGCAGCTTAGCGACAGGGGGCAATCAGCCCCAGCATTTT,CASSLATGGNQPQHF,TRBV7-2,NA,TRBJ1-5,15,TRBD1
TGCGCCAGCAGCCAATTGTTAGAGGGGACTGGGAACACCGGGGAGCTGTTTTTT,CASSQLLEGTGNTGELFF,TRBV4-3,NA,TRBJ2-2,18,NA
TGCGCCAGCAGCCAAGAGGGGTTCAACACTGAAGCTTTCTTT,CASSQEGFNTEAFF,TRBV4-3,NA,TRBJ1-1,14,NA
TGCGCCAGCAGCCAAGATTTCGGTAGTTTTGGCACAGATACGCAGTATTTT,CASSQDFGSFGTDTQYF,TRBV4-3,NA,TRBJ2-3,17,NA
TGCAGTGCTAGCTCTCCCCATAGCGGATCGAACACCGGGGAGCTGTTTTTT,CSASSPHSGSNTGELFF,TRBV20-1,NA,TRBJ2-2,17,NA
TGTGCCACCGCCCGCGGGAGCGATGCAGATACGCAGTATTTT,CATARGSDADTQYF,TRBV6-2/TRBV6-3,few,TRBJ2-3,14,TRBD2
TGTGCCAGCAGCTTCGGGGATACGCAGTATTTT,CASSFGDTQYF,TRBV12-3/TRBV12-4,few,TRBJ2-3,11,NA
TGTGCCAGCAGGGGGGACGGGGAGACCCAGTACTTC,CASRGDGETQYF,TRBV13,few,TRBJ2-5,12,NA
TGTGCCAGCACTAAGGACAGGGGGCGTCACGGGGAGCTGTTTTTT,CASTKDRGRHGELFF,TRBV6-2/TRBV6-3,few,TRBJ2-2,15,TRBD1
TGTGCCAGCAGCGTAGGACAGGAAAATCCAGATGGCTACACCTTC,CASSVGQENPDGYTF,TRBV9,NA,TRBJ1-2,15,NA
TGTGCCAGCAGTTCCTCTGGGGGAGGAGGAACTAATGAAAAACTGTTTTTT,CASSSSGGGGTNEKLFF,TRBV27,many,TRBJ1-4,17,NA
TGTGCCAGCAGCCCCCTGGGGGAGGGGGAGACCCAGTACTTC,CASSPLGEGETQYF,TRBV28,NA,TRBJ2-5,14,TRBD2
TGCAGCGTCGTCCAGGGGGCGGCCCAGTACTTC,CSVVQGAAQYF,TRBV29-1,NA,TRBJ2-5,11,TRBD1
TGTGCCAGCAGTACGGACAGCGGCAATGAGCAGTTCTTC,CASSTDSGNEQFF,TRBV12-3/TRBV12-4,few,TRBJ2-1,13,NA
TGTGCCAGCAGCTTAAAGCCGGACTCATACACAGATACGCAGTATTTT,CASSLKPDSYTDTQYF,TRBV7-6,few,TRBJ2-3,16,NA
TGTGCCAGCAGCCACACGGGGTGGGTTTCCTACGAGCAGTACTTC,CASSHTGWVSYEQYF,TRBV28,NA,TRBJ2-7,15,NA
TGTGCCAGCAGCCCTTTTCCGGGGGGGTCTAGCACAGATACGCAGTATTTT,CASSPFPGGSSTDTQYF,TRBV11-2,many,TRBJ2-3,17,TRBD2
TGTGCCAGCAGCGCACAGGGGCCCACAGATACGCAGTATTTT,CASSAQGPTDTQYF,TRBV7-8,few,TRBJ2-3,14,TRBD1
TGTGCCAGCACCTCCATCCCGGGCCTTAACTATGGCTACACCTTC,CASTSIPGLNYGYTF,TRBV27,NA,TRBJ1-2,15,NA
TGTGCCAGCAGTTACTCACCCGGCAGGGCTTGGTACAATGAGCAGTTCTTC,CASSYSPGRAWYNEQFF,TRBV6-2/TRBV6-3,many,TRBJ2-1,17,NA
TGTGCCAGCAGTCCCTGGGGACTAGCTGAGTACCAAGAGACCCAGTACTTC,CASSPWGLAEYQETQYF,TRBV28,few,TRBJ2-5,17,TRBD2
TGTGCCATCAGTGAGTCTATTGCGGGGGGCCACAATGAGCAGTTCTTC,CAISESIAGGHNEQFF,TRBV10-3,many,TRBJ2-1,16,TRBD2
TGTGCCAGCAGCTCAACAGGGGGCGCCGAGACCCAGTACTTC,CASSSTGGAETQYF,TRBV7-6,many,TRBJ2-5,14,TRBD1
TGTGCCAGCAGCTTAGATGCCAGGGCGAACACTGAAGCTTTCTTT,CASSLDARANTEAFF,TRBV11-2,NA,TRBJ1-1,15,NA
TGCGCCAGCAGCTTGGACGGACCTAACACCGGGGAGCTGTTTTTT,CASSLDGPNTGELFF,TRBV5-1,many,TRBJ2-2,15,NA
TGTGCCTCATCCCAACAGGGTTGGACAGATACGCAGTATTTT,CASSQQGWTDTQYF,TRBV7-6,few,TRBJ2-3,14,NA
TGTGCCATCAGTGACGGGGGGGATGAAAAACTGTTTTTT,CAISDGGDEKLFF,TRBV10-3,few,TRBJ1-4,13,NA